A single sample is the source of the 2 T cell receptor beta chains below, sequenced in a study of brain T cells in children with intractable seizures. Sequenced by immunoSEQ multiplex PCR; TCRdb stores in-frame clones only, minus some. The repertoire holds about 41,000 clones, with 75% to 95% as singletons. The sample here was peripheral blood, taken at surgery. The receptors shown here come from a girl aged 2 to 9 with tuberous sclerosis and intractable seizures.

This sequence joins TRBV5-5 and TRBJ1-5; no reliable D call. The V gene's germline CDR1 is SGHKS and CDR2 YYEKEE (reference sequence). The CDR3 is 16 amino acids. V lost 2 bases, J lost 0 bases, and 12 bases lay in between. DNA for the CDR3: TGTGCCAGCAGCTTTTCCGTGGGAAGTAGCAATCAGCCCCAGCATTTT. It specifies CASSFSVGSSNQPQHF.

DNA of the CDR3: TGTGCCAGCAGCAAAGACCTCCGGGGCCCACAACCCCTCCACTTT. Translating it yields CASSKDLRGPQPLHF. This chain links TRBV21-1 with TRBJ1-6. TRBV21-1 constitutes a pseudogene. The CDR3 spans 15 residues.